The rows below give T cell receptor beta chains drawn from one sample of a study of blood T cell repertoires in COVID-19. Libraries were prepared by immunoSEQ multiplex PCR; TCRdb keeps only in-frame clonotypes and omits some of them. The table lists fewer than 250,000 clones, around 86% of them singletons. The sample taken for sequencing was PBMCs or T cells enriched from blood (not recorded which). Receptors were obtained from a man aged 30 to 45 in a cohort exposed to, infected with or recovered from COVID-19 (not recorded which). Both conserved end residues are part of each CDR3. Fields, in order: CDR3 length, D gene, clone size, V gene, J gene, CDR3 DNA, CDR3 protein. A D gene is named only where the DNA matches it firmly. Clone size, where shown, is once, few, many, or a class for clones that have expanded.

15	TRBD1	.	TRBV11-1	TRBJ1-1	TGTGCCAGCAGCTTGATTGGACAGGGCCTCACTGAAGCTTTCTTT	CASSLIGQGLTEAFF
15	.	.	TRBV10-2	TRBJ1-4	TGCGCCAGCAGTGAGTCTTGGACAGTTAATGAAAAACTGTTTTTT	CASSESWTVNEKLFF
12	.	once	TRBV11-2	TRBJ2-4	TGTGCCAGCAGCCCTAACCGGGTGCCAGCGTACTTC	CASSPNRVPAYF
13	.	.	TRBV25-1	TRBJ2-7	TGTGCCAGCAGTGCAAAAGTAGGGGGCGAGCAGTACTTC	CASSAKVGGEQYF
17	.	.	TRBV7-8	TRBJ2-7	TGTGCCAGCAGCTCTCAATCCCGGGTCCAGAGATCCTACGAGCAGTACTTC	CASSSQSRVQRSYEQYF
19	.	.	TRBV12-2	TRBJ2-1	TGTGCAAGTCGACGAAAACTAGCGGGAGGGCCCGGCTCCTACAATGAGCAGTTCTTC	CASRRKLAGGPGSYNEQFF
17	.	.	TRBV18	TRBJ2-7	TGTGCCAGCTCACCACCTTCACCGAGAGGTGAGGGCTACGAGCAGTACTTC	CASSPPSPRGEGYEQYF
14	.	.	TRBV18	TRBJ1-1	TGTGCCAGCTCACCACCGTCAGTACACACTGAAGCTTTCTTT	CASSPPSVHTEAFF
15	.	.	TRBV29-1	TRBJ2-2	TGCAGCGTTGAAGCTAGCAGTCTGGACACCGGGGAGCTGTTTTTT	CSVEASSLDTGELFF
14	.	.	TRBV19	TRBJ1-5	TGTGCCAGTAGTATAGAGGGCGGCAATCAGCCCCAGCATTTT	CASSIEGGNQPQHF
13	.	.	TRBV7-2	TRBJ2-1	TGTGCCAGCAGCTGGGGACTCTTTCATGAGCAGTTCTTC	CASSWGLFHEQFF
14	.	.	TRBV6-2/TRBV6-3	TRBJ2-2	TGTGCCAGCAGTTTATTGGTCGGCACCGGGGAGCTGTTTTTT	CASSLLVGTGELFF
13	.	.	TRBV28	TRBJ2-7	TGTGCCAGCGTACTAAGTGGATCTCGGGAGCAGTACTTC	CASVLSGSREQYF
12	.	.	TRBV9	TRBJ2-1	TGTGCCAGCAGTCCCGGTTACAATGAGCAGTTCTTC	CASSPGYNEQFF
13	.	.	TRBV5-1	TRBJ1-2	TGCGCCAGCAGCTTGTTTGACAGGAATGGCTACACCTTC	CASSLFDRNGYTF
19	.	once	TRBV5-1	TRBJ2-7	TGCGCCAGCAAGGGAGACGACAGCAGACTAGACTCCCGCTCCTACGAGCAGTACTTC	CASKGDDSRLDSRSYEQYF
18	TRBD2	.	TRBV5-4	TRBJ2-3	TGTGCCAGCAGCTACGGACTAGCGGGAGGGCCAGGCTCAGATACGCAGTATTTT	CASSYGLAGGPGSDTQYF
15	.	.	TRBV15	TRBJ2-1	TGTGCCACCAGCAGAGATTGGCGGGACTACAATGAGCAGTTCTTC	CATSRDWRDYNEQFF
14	.	.	TRBV7-8	TRBJ1-1	TGTGCCAGCAGCTTAGCGGCAGAGAACACTGAAGCTTTCTTT	CASSLAAENTEAFF
13	.	.	TRBV4-2	TRBJ2-7	TGTGCCAGCAGCCAAGACCTGTTCGGGAAGCAGTACTTC	CASSQDLFGKQYF
11	TRBD2	.	TRBV5-1	TRBJ2-1	TGCGCCAGCAAGACTAGCGGTGAGCAGTTCTTC	CASKTSGEQFF
17	.	.	TRBV7-8	TRBJ1-2	TGTGCCAGCAGCTTAGGCCCAAGACAGACCTTGTACTATGGCTACACCTTC	CASSLGPRQTLYYGYTF
13	TRBD2	once	TRBV28	TRBJ2-1	TGTGCCAGCATAAGACTAGCGGGAGGGCGCCCGTTCTTC	CASIRLAGGRPFF
11	.	.	TRBV28	TRBJ1-1	TGTGCCAGCAAGAGTAACACTGAAGCTTTCTTT	CASKSNTEAFF
16	TRBD2	.	TRBV9	TRBJ2-3	TGCGCCAGCAGCGGAAGTTCTAGCGGGAGCACAGATACGCAGTATTTT	CASSGSSSGSTDTQYF
13	TRBD1	.	TRBV10-3	TRBJ1-1	TGTGCCGCCCGACAGGGAGCGAGCACTGAAGCTTTCTTT	CAARQGASTEAFF
15	TRBD1	.	TRBV6-5	TRBJ2-5	TGTGCCAGCAGAGGGGACAGGGGATCTTCAGAGACCCAGTACTTC	CASRGDRGSSETQYF
13	.	.	TRBV13	TRBJ1-5	TGTGCCAGCAGCTCCGACAATAATCAGCCCCAGCATTTT	CASSSDNNQPQHF
14	.	once	TRBV28	TRBJ2-3	TGTGCCAGCAGTTTCGGTGGGAGTTCAGATACGCAGTATTTT	CASSFGGSSDTQYF
18	TRBD1	.	TRBV27	TRBJ1-1	TGTGCCAGCAGTGTTCTACGGACAGGGGGCGGCATGAACACTGAAGCTTTCTTT	CASSVLRTGGGMNTEAFF
12	.	.	TRBV6-5	TRBJ2-1	TGTGCCAGCCTTAGGGGATTCAATGAGCAGTTCTTC	CASLRGFNEQFF
14	TRBD2	.	TRBV6-5	TRBJ2-7	TGTGCCAGCAAAAGACCGGGAGGCTCCTACGAGCAGTACTTC	CASKRPGGSYEQYF
16	TRBD1	.	TRBV4-3	TRBJ1-5	TGCGCCAGCAGCCAAGACTTGAGGGGGCGAAATCAGCCCCAGCATTTT	CASSQDLRGRNQPQHF
13	TRBD1	once	TRBV6-5	TRBJ2-3	TGTGCCAGCAGTTACTCGACAGGGTCAAGCGAGTATTTT	CASSYSTGSSEYF
18	.	.	TRBV6-4	TRBJ2-6	TGTGCCAGCAGTGAAAAAAGTACAGGGTACTCCGGGGCCAACGTCCTGACTTTC	CASSEKSTGYSGANVLTF
14	.	.	TRBV28	TRBJ1-1	TGTGCCAGCAGTTGGGACAATGCGAACACTGAAGCTTTCTTT	CASSWDNANTEAFF
15	TRBD1	.	TRBV6-5	TRBJ1-5	TGTGCCAGCAGGGGGACAGGGGGAAACAATCAGCCCCAGCATTTT	CASRGTGGNNQPQHF
17	TRBD1	.	TRBV27	TRBJ1-5	TGTGCCAGCAGTCCTACATTCCGGACAGGGAATGTTCAGCCCCAGCATTTT	CASSPTFRTGNVQPQHF
13	.	once	TRBV19	TRBJ1-5	TGTGCCAGTAGTGCCCAGGGCAATCAGCCCCAGCATTTT	CASSAQGNQPQHF
15	TRBD1	.	TRBV28	TRBJ1-5	TGTGCCAGCAGCCCAGGAGGGGGCGGCAATCAGCCCCAGCATTTT	CASSPGGGGNQPQHF
11	.	.	TRBV28	TRBJ1-5	TGTGCCAGCCAAGACGGGGGGCCCCAGCATTTT	CASQDGGPQHF
17	TRBD1	.	TRBV3-1/TRBV3-2	TRBJ2-7	TGTGCCAGCAGCTCTCTTTACCGGGGACAGCCCTCCTACGAGCAGTACTTC	CASSSLYRGQPSYEQYF
14	.	.	TRBV7-9	TRBJ1-1	TGTGCCAGCAGCTTCGTTCTGGCGAACACTGAAGCTTTCTTT	CASSFVLANTEAFF
19	.	.	TRBV14	TRBJ1-2	TGTGCCAGCAGCCAAGATAAAGGGGACTCTAGAGTAAACAACTATGGCTACACCTTC	CASSQDKGDSRVNNYGYTF
16	TRBD1	.	TRBV2	TRBJ1-3	TGTGCCAGCACCCAAACAGGACAGGTCTATGGAAACACCATATATTTT	CASTQTGQVYGNTIYF
15	.	.	TRBV5-1	TRBJ2-5	TGCGCCAGCAGCTTATTAGGAACAGAACAAGAGACCCAGTACTTC	CASSLLGTEQETQYF
13	.	.	TRBV24-1	TRBJ2-1	TGTGCCACGGCGGAGCCCCACTACAATGAGCAGTTCTTC	CATAEPHYNEQFF